These 26 T cell receptor beta chains were sequenced from one sample in a study of blood T cell repertoires in COVID-19. Here immunoSEQ multiplex PCR was the method, and the copy in TCRdb shows in-frame clones only, minus some. The sample has about 90,000 clones; around 88% are singletons. The sequencing sample was made of peripheral blood. The receptors shown here come from a man aged 55-75 years with acute or convalescent COVID-19.

The rearrangement joins TRBV19 to TRBJ1-1, with TRBD1 matching 7 bases. V lost 6 bases and J lost 3; bases outside the gene matches: 10. The germline V gene encodes CDR1 LNHDA and CDR2 SQIVND (reference sequence). The CDR3 is made up of 15 amino acids. CDR3 protein: CASSRDREYHTEAFF. CDR3 in DNA: TGTGCCAGTAGCAGAGACAGGGAATATCACACTGAAGCTTTCTTT.

In its sample, this clone was seen once. Other DNA sequences in this sample translate to the same CDR3. The chain employs TRBV27 and TRBJ2-5; D gene unclear. Germline V CDR1 and CDR2: MNHEY, SMNVEV (reference sequence). The CDR3 contains 13 residues. The V end lost 0 bases, the J end lost 2 bases, and 4 bases lay between the germline ends. The CDR3: CASSLSRQETQYF. CDR3 DNA: TGTGCCAGCAGTTTATCCAGGCAAGAGACCCAGTACTTC.

This clone was observed a handful of times. The rearrangement uses TRBV3-1 (or the pseudogene TRBV3-2) and TRBJ1-2, with 10 bases aligning to TRBD1. V was pared by 2 bases and J by 7 bases, with 4 bases of the junction left unmatched. CDR1 and CDR2 (germline): LGHDT, YNNKEL (reference sequence). This CDR3 has 14 amino acids. The CDR3 DNA sequence: TGTGCCAGCAGCCAAAACGGGGACAGGGGTGGCTACACCTTC. It yields the protein CASSQNGDRGGYTF.

The genes are TRBV5-1 and TRBJ1-1, with 9 bases aligning to TRBD1. Germline loops: CDR1 SGHRS, CDR2 YFSETQ. Trimming took 0 bases from V and 1 from J; bases not matched to a gene: 7. This CDR3 spans 17 amino acids. CDR3 sequence reads: CASSLEPAGQGNTEAFF. CDR3 DNA: TGCGCCAGCAGCTTGGAGCCAGCGGGACAGGGGAACACTGAAGCTTTCTTT.

The chain couples TRBV5-1 to TRBJ1-2, with 8 bases fitting TRBD1. The CDR3 runs to 15 residues. With V trimmed by 2 bases and J by 0 bases, 3 bases remained unmatched. From germline, CDR1 is SGHRS and CDR2 YFSETQ. The CDR3 reads CASSFRQGSNYGYTF. In nucleotides, the CDR3 is TGCGCCAGCAGCTTTCGACAGGGGTCTAACTATGGCTACACCTTC.

V is TRBV28 and J is TRBJ2-1; D possibly corresponds to TRBD1 (6 bases). This CDR3 contains 16 residues. Germline V gene data show CDR1 as MDHEN and CDR2 as SYDVKM. Trimming pared 5 bases from V and 4 bases from J, leaving 18 bases between. CDR3 bases: TGTGCCAGCAGTCCCTCCAGCAGGACAGTATACAATGAGCAGTTCTTC. It codes for CASSPSSRTVYNEQFF.

V is TRBV14 and J is TRBJ2-5, with a possible D match to TRBD2 (6 bases). The CDR3 has 15 residues. Deletions cut 3 bases from V and 4 bases from J, with 15 bases between. The germline V gene encodes CDR1 SGHDN and CDR2 FVKESK. CDR3 amino acids: CASSQSPGRGETQYF. CDR3 DNA: TGTGCCAGCAGCCAGAGCCCCGGGCGGGGAGAGACCCAGTACTTC.

The chain joins TRBV6-1 to TRBJ2-3; 10 nucleotides agree with TRBD2. The CDR3 runs 15 residues. In germline, CDR1 is MNHNS, CDR2 SASEGT. The J segment lost 3 bases and the V segment lost 2 bases, leaving 2 bases of the junction unmatched. Here the CDR3 reads CASSEKLAGTDTQYF. The CDR3 DNA follows: TGTGCCAGCAGTGAAAAACTAGCGGGAACAGATACGCAGTATTTT.

V usage is TRBV27 and J usage is TRBJ2-3; D perhaps matches TRBD2 (5 bases). V dropped 6 bases and J dropped 2 bases, with 27 bases sitting between them. The germline V gene has CDR1 MNHEY and CDR2 SMNVEV (reference sequence). CDR3 length: 19 amino acids. The CDR3 DNA sequence: TGTGCCAGCAGCCCCCTAAGAGGGAAGGCCCTGACAAACACAGATACGCAGTATTTT. Translated, it gives CASSPLRGKALTNTDTQYF.

This chain joins TRBV5-6 and TRBJ2-5; TRBD1 might be the D (5 bases). Trimming removed 2 bases from V and 2 bases from J, with 13 bases in between. Germline CDR1 is SGHDT and CDR2 is YYEEEE. This CDR3 has 15 amino acids. The CDR3 DNA reads TGTGCCAGCAGCTTATACCAGGGTAGGCAAGAGACCCAGTACTTC. Encoded protein: CASSLYQGRQETQYF.

CDR3 sequence reads: CASSPPERGTTDTQYF. The CDR3 DNA reads TGCGCCAGCAGCCCTCCCGAGCGGGGGACCACAGATACGCAGTATTTT. The chain couples TRBV5-1 to TRBJ2-3; TRBD2 matches 8 bases. The CDR3 extends over 16 amino acids. Losses at the gene ends were 4 bases for V and 2 bases for J; bases not matched to a gene: 9. The germline V gene has CDR1 SGHRS and CDR2 YFSETQ.

This sequence joins TRBV18 and TRBJ1-2; D is perhaps TRBD1 (5 bases). The germline V gene has CDR1 KGHSH and CDR2 LQKENI. Trimming removed 6 bases from V and 6 bases from J, with 17 bases in between. This CDR3 spans 14 amino acids. CDR3 sequence reads: CASSRAAGTDGYTF. The CDR3 coding sequence is TGTGCCAGCTCCAGGGCCGCCGGGACTGATGGCTACACCTTC.

The V call is TRBV23-1, the J call TRBJ1-2, with D perhaps matching TRBD1 (6 bases). TRBV23-1 counts as an open reading frame of uncertain function. Trimming removed 7 bases from V and 2 bases from J, with 23 bases in between. This CDR3 has 17 residues. CDR3 region: CASIPLRYRDTNYGYTF. The CDR3 nucleotides are TGCGCCAGCATTCCACTAAGATACCGGGACACAAACTATGGCTACACCTTC.

The chain couples TRBV5-1 to TRBJ2-3; 10 nucleotides align to TRBD1. Germline CDR1 and CDR2: SGHRS and YFSETQ. Losses at the gene ends were 5 bases for V and 6 bases for J; bases not matched to a gene: 6. The CDR3 contains 14 residues. CDR3 amino acids: CASRRTGGSDTQYF. The CDR3 coding sequence is TGCGCCAGCAGGAGGACAGGGGGGTCGGATACGCAGTATTTT.

V is TRBV10-3 and J is TRBJ2-7; 7 nucleotides align to TRBD1. The germline gives CDR1 ENHRY, CDR2 SYGVKD. J gave up 3 bases and V 6 bases, and 2 bases lay outside the gene matches. This CDR3 contains 12 residues. The CDR3 loop reads CAIRGQNYEQYF. CDR3 DNA: TGTGCCATCAGGGGACAGAACTACGAGCAGTACTTC.

The chain has TRBV5-1 and TRBJ2-1; a weak D match, TRBD2 (5 bases). CDR1 and CDR2 from the germline V gene are SGHRS and YFSETQ. V lost 2 bases, J lost 5 bases, and 11 bases lay in between. The CDR3 covers 14 residues. For the CDR3, the DNA is TGCGCCAGCAGCTTCCTAGACGGGAACAATGAGCAGTTCTTC. Encoded protein: CASSFLDGNNEQFF.

The V gene is TRBV19, the J gene TRBJ1-1; no clear D gene. Germline values: CDR1 LNHDA, CDR2 SQIVND (reference sequence). Between the trimmed V and J ends, which lost 6 bases and 4 bases, there was a span of 9 bases. This CDR3 comprises 12 residues. The CDR3 DNA reads as TGTGCCAGTAGCGAGGGCACCACTGAAGCTTTCTTT. Translated, it gives CASSEGTTEAFF.

This clone has just a few counts. DNA of the CDR3: TGTGCCAGTAGACCGGGACAGCGGGGCTACACCTTC. This translates into CASRPGQRGYTF. V usage is TRBV19 and J usage is TRBJ1-2; 7 nucleotides line up with TRBD1. This CDR3 is built from 12 residues. Germline V lookup: CDR1 LNHDA, CDR2 SQIVND (reference sequence). After removal of 6 bases from V and 8 bases from J, the junction contained 6 bases not matched to a gene.

The chain uses TRBV6-5 and TRBJ2-7; the D gene is possibly TRBD2 (5 bases). V lost 6 bases and J lost 4, with 16 bases in between. The CDR3 runs 14 residues. Per the germline V gene, CDR1 is MNHEY and CDR2 is SVGAGI. The CDR3: CASSPSGKGYEQYF. The DNA of the CDR3 is TGTGCCAGCAGCCCCTCCGGGAAGGGATACGAGCAGTACTTC.

The chain recombines TRBV7-3 with TRBJ2-1, with 9 bases identical to TRBD2. V lost 5 bases, J lost 9 bases, and 14 bases stayed unmatched. The CDR3 is made up of 16 amino acids. Germline-derived CDR1 and CDR2 are SGHTA and FQGTGA. The CDR3 reads CASSIVAGVVAAEQFF. The CDR3 nucleotides are TGTGCCAGCAGCATAGTAGCGGGAGTTGTTGCGGCTGAGCAGTTCTTC. Together with reference TRBV7-3 and TRBJ2-1, the CDR3 gives the full variable domain: GAGVSQTPSNKVTEKGKYVELRCDPISGHTALYWYRQSLGQGPEFLIYFQGTGAADDSGLPNDRFFAVRPEGSVSTLKIQRTERGDSAVYLCASSIVAGVVAAEQFFGPGTRLTVL.

This clone has more than one count but fewer than ten. The V and J genes are TRBV5-1 and TRBJ2-7; D possibly corresponds to TRBD2 (6 bases). V was cut by 0 bases and J by 2 bases, with 12 bases left in between. There are 15 residues in the CDR3. Germline CDR1 SGHRS, CDR2 YFSETQ. Here the CDR3 DNA reads TGCGCCAGCAGCTTGGGGGACTTACTCCCCTACGAGCAGTACTTC. This gives the protein CASSLGDLLPYEQYF. The full variable domain, rest sourced from reference TRBV5-1 and TRBJ2-7, is KAGVTQTPRYLIKTRGQQVTLSCSPISGHRSVSWYQQTPGQGLQFLFEYFSETQRNKGNFPGRFSGRQFSNSRSEMNVSTLELGDSALYLCASSLGDLLPYEQYFGPGTRLTVT.

The chain combines TRBV7-3 with TRBJ2-3; 8 bases fit TRBD2. Germline trimming cut 3 bases from V and 4 bases from J; bases unmatched to any gene: 9. Germline V gene lookup returns CDR1 SGHTA and CDR2 FQGTGA. This CDR3 region has 16 residues. CDR3 amino acids: CASSFRAGDRPDTQYF. The CDR3 bases are TGTGCCAGCAGCTTCCGAGCGGGAGATCGGCCAGATACGCAGTATTTT. The variable domain in full, with the rest retrieved from reference TRBV7-3 and TRBJ2-3, is GAGVSQTPSNKVTEKGKYVELRCDPISGHTALYWYRQSLGQGPEFLIYFQGTGAADDSGLPNDRFFAVRPEGSVSTLKIQRTERGDSAVYLCASSFRAGDRPDTQYFGPGTRLTVL.

The chain employs TRBV5-6 and TRBJ2-3; D unclear. CDR3 length: 13 amino acids. Germline V gene sequence: CDR1 SGHDT, CDR2 YYEEEE. Deletions cut 2 bases from V and 1 base from J, with 5 bases between. CDR3 sequence: CASSFTGTDTQYF. For the CDR3, the DNA is TGTGCCAGCAGCTTCACTGGCACAGATACGCAGTATTTT.

The chain carries TRBV6-5 and TRBJ1-2, with 9 bases that match TRBD1. Germline loops: CDR1 MNHEY, CDR2 SVGAGI. CDR3 length: 15 residues. V shed 8 bases, J shed 0 bases, and the junction held 7 bases outside the gene matches. The CDR3 DNA follows: TGTGCCAGCTGGGACAGGGTCATAGCTAACTATGGCTACACCTTC. As protein: CASWDRVIANYGYTF.

This clone has more than one count but fewer than ten. The CDR3 region has the DNA TGTGCCAGTAGTACGACAGGGTTTGAATCACCCCTCCACTTT. Translated: CASSTTGFESPLHF. The chain employs TRBV19 and TRBJ1-6; TRBD1 matches at 7 bases. This CDR3 comprises 14 residues. The J segment lost 10 bases and the V segment lost 4 bases, leaving 7 bases of the junction unmatched. Germline-derived CDR1 and CDR2 are LNHDA and SQIVND (reference sequence).

The chain links TRBV5-1 to TRBJ1-2; D remains unclear. The germline gives CDR1 SGHRS, CDR2 YFSETQ. Trimming cost V 0 bases and J 4 bases, with 7 bases left between them. This CDR3 is 13 amino acids long. The CDR3 bases are TGCGCCAGCAGCTTGGGACTTGGCTATGGCTACACCTTC. This translates into CASSLGLGYGYTF.